One sample yielded the 32 T cell receptor beta chains listed below, sequenced in a study of neurological immune-mediated disorders. TCRdb re-called the 5' RACE reads with MiXCR, one entry per CDR3 protein. This table has more than 40,000 distinct CDR3 sequences, under 3.5% appearing once. The sequenced sample was PBMCs. The receptors were sampled from a woman aged 50 to 65 with multiple sclerosis.

This clonotype was seen repeatedly, ten times or more. The chain employs TRBV20-1 and TRBJ2-7; 7 nucleotides align to TRBD2. V lost 3 bases to trimming and J lost 0 bases; unmatched junction nucleotides: 14. CDR1 and CDR2 from the germline V gene are DFQATT and SNEGSKA (reference sequence). This CDR3 has 17 residues. CDR3 loop: CSASRGSSTWSSYEQYF. In nucleotides, the CDR3 is TGCAGTGCTAGCCGCGGGAGTAGTACGTGGAGCTCCTACGAGCAGTACTTC.

This clonotype was observed many times. CDR3 bases: TGCGCCAGCAGCTTGGGGGAGGCCCGGGATACGCAGTATTTT. Translation gives CASSLGEARDTQYF. The chain has TRBV5-1 and TRBJ2-3, with a weak D call TRBD2 (6 bases). Deletions cut 0 bases from V and 6 bases from J, with 11 bases between. Germline V gives CDR1 SGHRS, CDR2 YFSETQ. CDR3 length: 14 residues.

At least ten counts were recorded for this clonotype. V is TRBV5-1 and J is TRBJ2-7; D gene ambiguous. Germline loops: CDR1 SGHRS, CDR2 YFSETQ. Trimming took off 0 bases at V and 0 bases at J, with 7 bases between the two ends. This CDR3 is 14 amino acids long. The CDR3 protein is CASSLDMVSYEQYF. CDR3 sequence (DNA): TGCGCCAGCAGCTTGGACATGGTCTCCTACGAGCAGTACTTC.

The table lists this clonotype with many counts. The chain recombines TRBV3-1 with TRBJ1-3, with D uncertain. The V end was cut by 0 bases, the J end by 0 bases, with 9 bases between. This CDR3 contains 16 residues. The V gene's germline CDR1 is LGHDT and CDR2 YNNKEL (reference sequence). CDR3 region: CASSQELRLSGNTIYF. CDR3 bases: TGTGCCAGCAGCCAAGAACTACGTCTCTCTGGAAACACCATATATTTT.

This chain links TRBV7-9 with TRBJ2-7; weak D call: TRBD1 (6 bases). There are 12 residues in the CDR3. The germline V gene encodes CDR1 SEHNR and CDR2 FQNEAQ (reference sequence). V lost 7 bases and J lost 6, with 13 bases in between. The CDR3: CASNLDRSEQYF. The CDR3, as DNA: TGTGCCAGCAACCTAGACAGGAGCGAGCAGTACTTC.

The sample holds many counts of this clonotype. This rearrangement joins TRBV3-1 to TRBJ2-5, with unresolved D. Germline V gene sequence: CDR1 LGHDT, CDR2 YNNKEL (reference sequence). V was cut by 0 bases and J by 5 bases, with 19 bases left in between. The CDR3 is made up of 17 amino acids. For the CDR3, the DNA is TGTGCCAGCAGCCAAGACACCAGTTGGTATACCTGGGAGACCCAGTACTTC. Residues: CASSQDTSWYTWETQYF.

This clonotype was recorded at least ten times. This sequence joins TRBV7-3 and TRBJ2-3; tentative D call: TRBD2 (5 bases). The V gene's germline CDR1 is SGHTA and CDR2 FQGTGA. V was cut by 5 bases and J by 0 bases, with 12 bases left in between. The CDR3 spans 15 residues. The CDR3 region has the DNA TGTGCCAGCAGCAAAAGCGGTACTAGCACAGATACGCAGTATTTT. Encoded protein: CASSKSGTSTDTQYF.

This clonotype has at least ten counts. This chain links TRBV4-1 with TRBJ1-1; D remains unclear. Trimming took 0 bases from V and 7 from J, leaving 15 bases between them. Germline V gene data show CDR1 as MGHRA and CDR2 as YSYEKL. The CDR3 has 15 residues. CDR3 protein: CASSQDRSQAREAFF. The CDR3 DNA is TGCGCCAGCAGCCAAGATAGGTCGCAGGCCCGTGAAGCTTTCTTT.

This clonotype has ten or more counts. The chain is built from TRBV20-1 and TRBJ1-1; 7 positions agree with TRBD1. The CDR3 sequence is 11 residues long. V was pared by 7 bases and J by 1 base, with 0 bases of the junction left unmatched. Germline CDR1 reads DFQATT; CDR2 reads SNEGSKA (reference sequence). As DNA, the CDR3 is TGCAGTGGGACAGGGAACACTGAAGCTTTCTTT. It codes for CSGTGNTEAFF.

The chain links TRBV12-3 or TRBV12-4 to TRBJ2-1, with a possible D match to TRBD2 (5 bases). The V end lost 6 bases, the J end lost 9 bases, and 12 bases lay between the germline ends. CDR3 length equals 12 residues. CDR3 DNA sequence: TGTGCCAGCAGACAGATGGGGAGTGAGCAGTTCTTC. This codes for CASRQMGSEQFF.

The table lists this clonotype with many counts. This chain links TRBV5-1 with TRBJ2-1, with D possibly TRBD2 on 7 matching bases. V lost 4 bases, J lost 6 bases, and 8 bases lay in between. The CDR3 covers 12 residues. CDR1 and CDR2 from the germline V gene are SGHRS and YFSETQ. CDR3 in DNA: TGCGCCAGCAGCGGGGGGGCCAATGAGCAGTTCTTC. Protein product: CASSGGANEQFF.

This clonotype has ten or more counts. The V call is TRBV20-1, the J call TRBJ2-3; 8 nucleotides align to TRBD2. Germline CDR1 and CDR2: DFQATT and SNEGSKA (reference sequence). The CDR3 is made up of 15 amino acids. V was pared by 6 bases and J by 2 bases, with 10 bases of the junction left unmatched. The CDR3 bases are TGCAGTGCCACAGTCCAGCGGGGGATCACAGATACGCAGTATTTT. Translated, it gives CSATVQRGITDTQYF.

Notes on this clonotype: The junction departs from the called germline gene at one end, perhaps through a read error. V gene TRBV10-3 combines with J gene TRBJ1-5, with D unresolved. The CDR3 totals 13 residues. Germline V lookup: CDR1 ENHRY, CDR2 SYGVKD. The CDR3, as DNA: TGTGCCATCAGTTCTGGCGGTGAAAAGACCCAGAATTTT. Encoded protein: CAISSGGEKTQNF.

This clonotype occurred many times. V and J are TRBV5-1 and TRBJ2-6; D ambiguous. The germline V gene has CDR1 SGHRS and CDR2 YFSETQ. CDR3 length: 14 residues. The V gene lost 0 bases and the J gene lost 1 base, with 2 bases spanning the gap. The CDR3 sequence: CASSLDSGANVLTF. In nucleotides, the CDR3 is TGCGCCAGCAGCTTGGATTCTGGGGCCAACGTCCTGACTTTC.

This clonotype was found many times. The chain has TRBV7-2 and TRBJ2-1; no reliable D call. CDR1 SGHTA and CDR2 FQGNSA come from the germline V gene. This CDR3 comprises 13 residues. The V end lost 2 bases, the J end lost 8 bases, and 10 bases lay between the germline ends. As DNA, the CDR3 is TGTGCCAGCAGCTTATATTCCGAGGATGAGCAGTTCTTC. Translation gives CASSLYSEDEQFF.

This clonotype was seen repeatedly, ten times or more. The chain joins TRBV2 to TRBJ2-1; D is tentatively TRBD1 or TRBD2 (5 bases each). This CDR3 has 16 residues. Trimming took off 5 bases at V and 1 base at J, with 15 bases between the two ends. CDR1 is SNHLY, CDR2 FYNNEI, per germline. The DNA of the CDR3 is TGTGCCAGCAGTTGGGACGTAATGTTATCCTACAATGAGCAGTTCTTC. Translation: CASSWDVMLSYNEQFF.

This clonotype came up many times. This chain uses TRBV6-5 with TRBJ2-7; 7 bases agree with TRBD2. Germline lookup yields CDR1 MNHEY and CDR2 SVGAGI. The CDR3 is 17 amino acids. V lost 6 bases and J lost 4; bases outside the gene matches: 18. CDR3 protein: CASSPLGGSYGNYEQYF. CDR3 coding DNA: TGTGCCAGCAGCCCCCTGGGGGGGTCGTACGGGAATTACGAGCAGTACTTC.

At least ten counts were recorded for this clonotype. The chain couples TRBV2 to TRBJ2-7; the match to TRBD1 covers 7 bases. CDR1 and CDR2 from the germline V gene are SNHLY and FYNNEI. V trimming: 5 bases; J trimming: 2 bases; junction bases outside the gene matches: 6. This CDR3 is built from 14 residues. The CDR3 sequence: CASSSGTAPYEQYF. The DNA for the CDR3 is TGTGCCAGCAGTTCCGGGACAGCCCCCTACGAGCAGTACTTC.

This clonotype was seen ten or more times. V is TRBV20-1 and J is TRBJ2-5, with unresolved D. CDR1 DFQATT and CDR2 SNEGSKA come from the germline V gene (reference sequence). The CDR3 runs 12 residues. The V end lost 5 bases, the J end lost 5 bases, and 12 bases lay between the germline ends. CDR3 bases: TGCAGTGCTCATGCCTTTGCGGAGACCCAGTACTTC. Its protein product is CSAHAFAETQYF.

This clonotype was counted many times. The genes are TRBV27 and TRBJ1-2; 9 nucleotides match TRBD1. Germline V CDR1 and CDR2: MNHEY, SMNVEV (reference sequence). This CDR3 spans 16 amino acids. The V and J ends lost 7 bases and 5 bases, in that order; junction bases with no gene match: 14. DNA of the CDR3: TGTGCCAGCACCTGGGGCCACCGGGACAGGGTTTATGGCTACACCTTC. Residues: CASTWGHRDRVYGYTF.

This clonotype has a count of ten or more. The chain recombines TRBV7-2 with TRBJ2-7; D gene uncertain. The CDR3 is 11 amino acids. Germline assignment: CDR1 SGHTA and CDR2 FQGNSA. The V gene lost 3 bases and the J gene lost 2 bases, with 2 bases spanning the gap. The CDR3 spells CASSFTYEQYF. The CDR3 nucleotides are TGTGCCAGCAGCTTCACCTACGAGCAGTACTTC.

This clonotype was observed at least ten times. V is TRBV5-1 and J is TRBJ2-3; a possible D gene is TRBD1 (6 bases). The CDR3 spans 15 residues. The germline V gene encodes CDR1 SGHRS and CDR2 YFSETQ. Trimming left V 4 bases short and J 0 bases short, with 12 bases between. CDR3 coding DNA: TGCGCCAGCAGCCAACAGGGAACCAGCACAGATACGCAGTATTTT. Translating it yields CASSQQGTSTDTQYF.

This clonotype was detected many times. The V and J genes are TRBV20-1 and TRBJ2-1; a weak D match, TRBD2 (6 bases). Trimming removed 0 bases from V and 5 bases from J, with 14 bases in between. Germline values: CDR1 DFQATT, CDR2 SNEGSKA (reference sequence). This CDR3 is 15 amino acids long. The DNA of the CDR3 is TGCAGTGCTAGAGATTTAGGCGGGAACGACAATGAGCAGTTCTTC. The encoded protein is CSARDLGGNDNEQFF.

About this clonotype itself: A much larger clonotype is one base distant, so this may be a read error. CDR3 region: CGGDSLPSYEKYF. CDR3 nucleotides: TGCGGCGGGGACTCTCTACCGTCCTACGAGAAGTACTTC. This chain connects TRBV5-1 to TRBJ2-7, with TRBD2 as a possible D gene (6 bases). CDR1 is SGHRS, CDR2 YFSETQ, per germline. The CDR3 has 13 amino acids.

This clonotype has at least ten counts. The gene calls are TRBV20-1 and TRBJ1-1, with D perhaps TRBD1 (6 bases). The CDR3 extends over 14 amino acids. V was shortened by 1 base and J by 3 bases, with 12 bases between the two germline ends. Germline V gene sequence: CDR1 DFQATT, CDR2 SNEGSKA (reference sequence). The CDR3 reads CSARVGAMDTEAFF. CDR3 sequence (DNA): TGCAGTGCTAGAGTGGGGGCTATGGACACTGAAGCTTTCTTT.

This clonotype was recorded many times. V gene TRBV12-3 or TRBV12-4 combines with J gene TRBJ2-6; D is unclear. Deletions cut 6 bases from V and 0 bases from J, with 6 bases between. The CDR3 is made up of 14 amino acids. The CDR3 region is CASRQDSGANVLTF. The CDR3 DNA is TGTGCCAGCAGGCAGGACTCTGGGGCCAACGTCCTGACTTTC.

In this sample, this clonotype turned up many times. The chain carries TRBV12-3 or TRBV12-4 and TRBJ2-1, with 9 bases identical to TRBD2. The V segment lost 3 bases and the J segment 7 bases; nucleotides outside the gene matches: 7. The CDR3 loop spans 15 amino acids. The CDR3 is CASSFISAGGNEQFF. CDR3 in DNA: TGTGCCAGCAGTTTTATTTCTGCGGGAGGGAATGAGCAGTTCTTC.

Points on this clonotype: The junction departs from the called germline gene at one end, perhaps through a read error. The rearrangement uses TRBV12-5 and TRBJ2-3, with TRBD1 identical over 11 bases. The germline V gene has CDR1 LGHNT and CDR2 FRNRAP. CDR3 length: 15 residues. CDR3: CASGADRGPSETQYF. As DNA, the CDR3 is TGTGCTAGTGGAGCGGACAGGGGGCCTTCAGAGACGCAGTATTTT.

This clonotype was detected ten times or more. DNA for the CDR3: TGCGCCAGCAGCAGGACCGGGACTAGCACCTACAATGAGCAGTTCTTC. Its translation: CASSRTGTSTYNEQFF. The chain couples TRBV5-1 to TRBJ2-1, with 9 bases matching TRBD2. The CDR3 consists of 16 residues. Germline CDR1 reads SGHRS; CDR2 reads YFSETQ. The junction had 7 bases not matched to a gene; V was cut back by 4 bases and J by 2 bases.

This clonotype appeared many times. This chain uses TRBV7-3 with TRBJ2-7; no firm D call. The V gene's germline CDR1 is SGHTA and CDR2 FQGTGA. CDR3 length: 13 residues. V was clipped by 3 bases and J by 7 bases, with 13 bases between them. The CDR3: CASSLSGDREQYF. In nucleotides, the CDR3 is TGTGCCAGCAGCTTGAGTGGGGATCGGGAGCAGTACTTC.

This clonotype was seen many times. V usage is TRBV5-1 and J usage is TRBJ2-7; TRBD2 aligns across 9 bases. The CDR3 is made up of 14 amino acids. CDR1 SGHRS and CDR2 YFSETQ come from the germline V gene. Unmatched junction bases numbered 3, after V lost 2 bases and J lost 3 bases. The CDR3 protein is CASSLAGGDYEQYF. The CDR3 DNA sequence: TGCGCCAGCAGCTTAGCGGGAGGCGACTACGAGCAGTACTTC.

The chain links TRBV12-2 to TRBJ1-1. TRBV12-2 is classified as a pseudogene. The CDR3 is 16 residues long. CDR3 amino acids: CASRLEGGPRPPIAFF. CDR3 DNA: TGTGCAAGTCGCTTAGAAGGGGGCCCTCGCCCTCCCATAGCTTTCTTT.